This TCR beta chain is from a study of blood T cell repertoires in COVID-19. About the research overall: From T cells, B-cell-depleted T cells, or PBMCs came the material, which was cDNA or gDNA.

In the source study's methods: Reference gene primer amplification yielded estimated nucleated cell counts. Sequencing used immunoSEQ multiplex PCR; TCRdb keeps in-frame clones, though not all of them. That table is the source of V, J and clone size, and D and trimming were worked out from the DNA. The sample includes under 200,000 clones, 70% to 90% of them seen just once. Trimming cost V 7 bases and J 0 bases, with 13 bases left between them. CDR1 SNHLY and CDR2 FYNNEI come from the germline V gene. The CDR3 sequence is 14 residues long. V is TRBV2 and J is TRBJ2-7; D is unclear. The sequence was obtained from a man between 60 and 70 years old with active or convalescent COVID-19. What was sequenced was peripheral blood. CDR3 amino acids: CASMVEESSYEQYF. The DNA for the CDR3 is TGTGCCAGCATGGTTGAGGAGAGCTCCTACGAGCAGTACTTC.